These 10 T cell receptor beta chains were all obtained from the same sample, sequenced in a study of OX40 agonist ivuxolimab in advanced cancers. Method: immunoSEQ multiplex PCR; TCRdb's copy keeps in-frame clones and lacks some. Of roughly 92,000 clones listed, around 91% are singletons. Sequenced here: CD4+ or CD8+ T cells sorted from blood, sampled in a trial of the OX40 agonist ivuxolimab. These receptor sequences come from an adult with an advanced solid tumor such as melanoma, head and neck, liver or kidney cancer.

The V call is TRBV4-1, the J call TRBJ2-1; D gene unclear. Trimming left V 4 bases short and J 8 bases short, with 15 bases between. The germline gives CDR1 MGHRA, CDR2 YSYEKL. The CDR3 consists of 14 residues. Here the CDR3 DNA reads TGCGCCAGCAGCCTTTCGGAGCAGTACGATGAGCAGTTCTTC. It is translated as CASSLSEQYDEQFF.

V gene TRBV5-4 combines with J gene TRBJ2-7; D might be TRBD1 (6 bases). The CDR3 contains 14 residues. Germline V gene sequence: CDR1 SGHNT, CDR2 YYREEE (reference sequence). V lost 4 bases and J 6 bases, leaving 17 bases between the germline ends. This chain's CDR3 is CASSSQGSGVEQYF. CDR3 nucleotide sequence: TGTGCCAGCAGCAGCCAAGGGTCAGGGGTCGAGCAGTACTTC.

The gene calls are TRBV5-1 and TRBJ1-4; no clear D gene. V lost 0 bases, J lost 7 bases, and 10 bases lay in between. The CDR3 covers 14 residues. CDR1 is SGHRS, CDR2 YFSETQ, per germline. CDR3 amino acids: CASSLAGGSEKLFF. CDR3 sequence (DNA): TGCGCCAGCAGCTTGGCCGGTGGCTCTGAAAAACTGTTTTTT. The variable domain in full, with the rest retrieved from reference TRBV5-1 and TRBJ1-4, is KAGVTQTPRYLIKTRGQQVTLSCSPISGHRSVSWYQQTPGQGLQFLFEYFSETQRNKGNFPGRFSGRQFSNSRSEMNVSTLELGDSALYLCASSLAGGSEKLFFGSGTQLSVL.

The chain uses TRBV7-9 and TRBJ2-5; 8 bases match TRBD1. The CDR3 contains 19 residues. Per the germline V gene, CDR1 is SEHNR and CDR2 is FQNEAQ (reference sequence). After removal of 5 bases from V and 5 bases from J, the junction contained 22 bases not matched to a gene. CDR3 loop: CASSPTPGTGTVSAETQYF. CDR3 sequence (DNA): TGTGCCAGCAGCCCCACCCCCGGGACAGGCACAGTTTCGGCGGAGACCCAGTACTTC.

This clone is a singleton in its sample. This rearrangement joins TRBV7-9 to TRBJ1-5, with a weak D call TRBD1 (5 bases). The ends were cut back, 6 bases at V and 3 bases at J, with 15 bases in the middle. From germline, CDR1 is SEHNR and CDR2 FQNEAQ (reference sequence). CDR3 size: 15 residues. The CDR3 DNA sequence: TGTGCCAGCAGTCCCACCACGGGGACCAATCAGCCCCAGCATTTT. This gives the protein CASSPTTGTNQPQHF.

The CDR3, as DNA: TGTGCCAGCAGCTTCTCGGGGGGGGCTGCAGATACGCAGTATTTT. Residues: CASSFSGGAADTQYF. This sequence joins TRBV7-9 and TRBJ2-3; 8 nucleotides match TRBD2. Trimming at V came to 3 bases and at J to 4 bases, leaving 6 bases not matched to a gene. Per germline, CDR1 SEHNR and CDR2 FQNEAQ (reference sequence). This CDR3 has 15 residues.

The chain combines TRBV5-1 with TRBJ1-2, with 7 nucleotides matching TRBD1. Trimming took 4 bases from V and 2 from J; bases not matched to a gene: 14. This CDR3 is 17 amino acids long. From germline, CDR1 is SGHRS and CDR2 YFSETQ. The CDR3 DNA sequence: TGCGCCAGCAGCCCGGACAGGCGGGGAAGCGTAAACTATGGCTACACCTTC. Translation gives CASSPDRRGSVNYGYTF.

V gene TRBV7-9 combines with J gene TRBJ2-3, with TRBD2 identical over 9 bases. Germline CDR1 SEHNR, CDR2 FQNEAQ (reference sequence). After removal of 4 bases from V and 3 bases from J, the junction contained 11 bases not matched to a gene. CDR3 length: 17 amino acids. The CDR3 DNA reads as TGTGCCAGCAGCTCTAGACTCCCGGGACTAGCAACAGATACGCAGTATTTT. Its protein product is CASSSRLPGLATDTQYF. The variable domain in full, with the rest retrieved from reference TRBV7-9 and TRBJ2-3, is DTGVSQNPRHKITKRGQNVTFRCDPISEHNRLYWYRQTLGQGPEFLTYFQNEAQLEKSRLLSDRFSAERPKGSFSTLEIQRTEQGDSAMYLCASSSRLPGLATDTQYFGPGTRLTVL.

The chain has TRBV6-1 and TRBJ1-3; perhaps TRBD1 as D (5 bases). CDR1 and CDR2 (germline): MNHNS, SASEGT. The CDR3 has 19 residues. V was shortened by 4 bases and J by 1 base, with 23 bases between the two germline ends. CDR3 nucleotides: TGTGCCAGCAGTGGGGCGTCGGGACGTATCGTTGCTTCTGGAAACACCATATATTTT. Translated, it gives CASSGASGRIVASGNTIYF.

This sequence joins TRBV28 and TRBJ2-3; D tentatively fits TRBD1 or TRBD2 (5 bases each). Germline V gives CDR1 MDHEN, CDR2 SYDVKM. Trimming pared 8 bases from V and 6 bases from J, leaving 27 bases between. The CDR3 has 17 residues. The CDR3 loop is CASGAPGHNLLSDTQYF. Here the CDR3 DNA reads TGTGCCAGCGGGGCCCCGGGGCACAATTTGCTCTCGGATACGCAGTATTTT.